This entry concerns a single TCR beta chain. The antigen is not known. Some clones are missing from TCRdb's copy, which holds only in-frame ones; the method was immunoSEQ multiplex PCR. The repertoire includes 120,000 or so clones, roughly 82% of them detected once, and 3.3% sits in the top ten. This specimen comes from a study of identifying expanded T cells in peripheral blood. Study outcomes and limitations: Variance in clone template counts between roughly two-week samples significantly increased with total template count across all healthy donors. Over around two and four weeks, about 15 and 18 clones changed, versus approximately 1.1 between replicates.

This CDR3 is built from 16 residues. V lost 6 bases, J lost 7 bases, and 22 bases lay in between. Healthy donors had no documented immune events, such as infections, while sampled. The sequence came from a person between 18 and 75 years old in good health. Sequencing input: blood. This chain connects TRBV23-1 to TRBJ2-1; tentative D call: TRBD1 (5 bases). TRBV23-1 is sorted into the ORF group, with uncertain function. For the CDR3, the DNA is TGCGCCAGCAGCCCTGACAGAAGGGGCGCCTCTAATGAGCAGTTCTTC. It encodes CASSPDRRGASNEQFF.